This T cell receptor (beta chain) was identified in a study of cytomegalovirus exposure and HLA in healthy donors. Study-wide context: Around 85 million unique TCR sequences came from HLA-typed donors in an early release.

Overall study results and limits: Altogether, 160 or so TCR beta chains were recorded as cytomegalovirus-associated. Later on, a genetic analysis was performed. It linked a missense variant in DCLRE1C with V- and J-gene trimming of TCR beta.

Note on this clone: The antigen is undetermined.

Primers included in the PCR were 60 Vbeta and 13 Jbeta primers. Authors' processing steps: Later analysis identified 65 million to 80 million unique TCR beta chains, about 10 million shared. Some clones are missing from TCRdb's copy, which holds only in-frame ones; the method was immunoSEQ multiplex PCR. V and J calls and clone size follow that table, whereas D and trimming were derived from the DNA. The sample carries some 130,000 clones, about 80% recorded once. Sequencing was done on a sample of PBMCs. The receptor was isolated from a man under 40 in good health and CMV-seronegative.

Here the CDR3 reads CASRDRGYTEAFF. CDR3 nucleotide sequence: TGTGCCAGCAGGGACAGGGGCTACACTGAAGCTTTCTTT. The chain has TRBV19 and TRBJ1-1, with 10 bases matching TRBD1. CDR1 LNHDA and CDR2 SQIVND come from the germline V gene (reference sequence). The CDR3 runs to 13 residues. After removal of 9 bases from V and 3 bases from J, the junction contained 4 bases not matched to a gene.